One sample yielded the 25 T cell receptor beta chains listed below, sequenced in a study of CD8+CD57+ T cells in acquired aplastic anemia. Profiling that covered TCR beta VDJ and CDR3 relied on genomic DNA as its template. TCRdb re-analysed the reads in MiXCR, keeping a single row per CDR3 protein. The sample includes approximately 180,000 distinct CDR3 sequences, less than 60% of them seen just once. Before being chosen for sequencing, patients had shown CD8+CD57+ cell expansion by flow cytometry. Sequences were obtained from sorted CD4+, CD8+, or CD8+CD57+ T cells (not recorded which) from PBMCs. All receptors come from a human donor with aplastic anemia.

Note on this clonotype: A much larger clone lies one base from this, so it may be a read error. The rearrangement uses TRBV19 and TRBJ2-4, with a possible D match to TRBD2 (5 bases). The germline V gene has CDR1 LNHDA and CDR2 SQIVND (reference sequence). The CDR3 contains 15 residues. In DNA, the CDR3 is TGTGCCAGTAGTGGCTCCAAGGGAGCCAAAGACATTCAGTACTTC. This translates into CASSGSKGAKDIQYF.

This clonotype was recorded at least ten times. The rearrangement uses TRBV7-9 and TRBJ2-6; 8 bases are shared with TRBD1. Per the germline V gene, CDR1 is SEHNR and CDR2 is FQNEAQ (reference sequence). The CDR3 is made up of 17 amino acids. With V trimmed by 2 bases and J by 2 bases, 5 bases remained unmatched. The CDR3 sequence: CASSLKRQGTGANVLTF. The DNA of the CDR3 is TGTGCCAGCAGCTTAAAACGACAGGGGACTGGGGCCAACGTCCTGACTTTC. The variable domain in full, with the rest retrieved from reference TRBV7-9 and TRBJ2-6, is DTGVSQNPRHKITKRGQNVTFRCDPISEHNRLYWYRQTLGQGPEFLTYFQNEAQLEKSRLLSDRFSAERPKGSFSTLEIQRTEQGDSAMYLCASSLKRQGTGANVLTFGAGSRLTVL.

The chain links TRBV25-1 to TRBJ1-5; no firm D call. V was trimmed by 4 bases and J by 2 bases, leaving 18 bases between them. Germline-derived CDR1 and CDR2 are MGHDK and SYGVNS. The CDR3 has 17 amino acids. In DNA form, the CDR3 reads TGTGCCAGCAGTGGGGCCAATTCCGGTGTTGGCAATCAGCCCCAGCATTTT. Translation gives CASSGANSGVGNQPQHF.

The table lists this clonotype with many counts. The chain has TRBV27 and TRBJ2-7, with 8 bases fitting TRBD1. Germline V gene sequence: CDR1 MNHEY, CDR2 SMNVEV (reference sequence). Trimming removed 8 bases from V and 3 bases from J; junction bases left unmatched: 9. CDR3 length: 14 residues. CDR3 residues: CASSQGQGLYEQYF. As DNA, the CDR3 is TGTGCCAGCTCCCAAGGACAGGGACTCTACGAGCAGTACTTC.

CDR3 DNA: TGTGCCTGTAATGGCTGGGCCAAGAATGAAAAACTGTTTTTT. It encodes CACNGWAKNEKLFF. The chain carries TRBV30 and TRBJ1-4; D call uncertain. CDR1 and CDR2 from the germline V gene are GTSNPN and SVGIG (reference sequence). The CDR3 has 14 amino acids. Trimming took off 6 bases at V and 5 bases at J, with 16 bases between the two ends.

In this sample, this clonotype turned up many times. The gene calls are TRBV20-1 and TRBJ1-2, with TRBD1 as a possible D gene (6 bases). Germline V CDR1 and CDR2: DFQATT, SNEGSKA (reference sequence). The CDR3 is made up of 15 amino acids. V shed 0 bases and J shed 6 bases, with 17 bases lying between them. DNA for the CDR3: TGCAGTGCTAGAGATCGTCGGGGGGCGTTCAATGGCTACACCTTC. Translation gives CSARDRRGAFNGYTF.

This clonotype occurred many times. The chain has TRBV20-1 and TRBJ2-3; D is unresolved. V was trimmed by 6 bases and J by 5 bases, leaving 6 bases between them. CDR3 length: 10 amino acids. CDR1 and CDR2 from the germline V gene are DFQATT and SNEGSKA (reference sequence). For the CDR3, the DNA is TGCAGTGCCGCCCTAGATACGCAGTATTTT. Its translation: CSAALDTQYF.

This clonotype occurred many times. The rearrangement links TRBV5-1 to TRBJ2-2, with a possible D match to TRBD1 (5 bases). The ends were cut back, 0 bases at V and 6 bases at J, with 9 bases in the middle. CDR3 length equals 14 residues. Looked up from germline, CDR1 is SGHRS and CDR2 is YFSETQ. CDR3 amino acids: CASSLDGAAGELFF. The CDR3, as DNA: TGCGCCAGCAGCTTGGATGGGGCCGCCGGGGAGCTGTTTTTT. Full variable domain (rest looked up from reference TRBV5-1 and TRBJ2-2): KAGVTQTPRYLIKTRGQQVTLSCSPISGHRSVSWYQQTPGQGLQFLFEYFSETQRNKGNFPGRFSGRQFSNSRSEMNVSTLELGDSALYLCASSLDGAAGELFFGEGSRLTVL.

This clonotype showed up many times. The CDR3, as DNA: TGCGCCAGCAGCTTGGCAGCCACAGGGGGCAGAGAGACCCAGTACTTC. Translation: CASSLAATGGRETQYF. This chain links TRBV5-1 with TRBJ2-5, with 9 bases that match TRBD1. With V trimmed by 0 bases and J by 4 bases, 7 bases remained unmatched. Germline V gene data show CDR1 as SGHRS and CDR2 as YFSETQ. This CDR3 contains 16 residues.

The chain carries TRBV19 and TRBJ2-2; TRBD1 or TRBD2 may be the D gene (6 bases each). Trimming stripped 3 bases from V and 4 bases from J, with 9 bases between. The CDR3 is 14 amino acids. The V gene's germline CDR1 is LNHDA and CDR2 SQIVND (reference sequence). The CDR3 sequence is CASSMSGATGELFF. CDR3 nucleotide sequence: TGTGCCAGTAGTATGTCGGGGGCCACCGGGGAGCTGTTTTTT. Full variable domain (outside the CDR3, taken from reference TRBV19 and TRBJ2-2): DGGITQSPKYLFRKEGQNVTLSCEQNLNHDAMYWYRQDPGQGLRLIYYSQIVNDFQKGDIAEGYSVSREKKESFPLTVTSAQKNPTAFYLCASSMSGATGELFFGEGSRLTVL.

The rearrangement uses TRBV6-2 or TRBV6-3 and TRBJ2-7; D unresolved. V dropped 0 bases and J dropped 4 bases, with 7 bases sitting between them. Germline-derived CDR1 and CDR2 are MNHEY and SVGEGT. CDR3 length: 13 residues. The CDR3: CASSYSLSYEQYF. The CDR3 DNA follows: TGTGCCAGCAGTTACTCGCTTTCGTACGAGCAGTACTTC.

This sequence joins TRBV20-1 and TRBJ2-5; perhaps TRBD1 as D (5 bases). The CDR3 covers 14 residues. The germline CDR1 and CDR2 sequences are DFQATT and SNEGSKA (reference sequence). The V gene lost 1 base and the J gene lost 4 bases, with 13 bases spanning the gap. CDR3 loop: CSARARRVGETQYF. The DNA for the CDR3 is TGCAGTGCTAGAGCGCGCAGGGTGGGAGAGACCCAGTACTTC.

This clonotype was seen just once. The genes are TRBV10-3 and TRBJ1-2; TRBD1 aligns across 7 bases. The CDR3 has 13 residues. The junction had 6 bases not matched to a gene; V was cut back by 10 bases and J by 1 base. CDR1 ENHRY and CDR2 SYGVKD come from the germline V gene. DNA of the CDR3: TGTGCCACCATCCGGGACAGTAACTATGGCTACACCTTC. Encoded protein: CATIRDSNYGYTF.

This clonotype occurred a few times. For the CDR3, the DNA is TGCAGCGTTGAGGCGACAGATACGCAGTATTTT. This codes for CSVEATDTQYF. This rearrangement joins TRBV29-1 to TRBJ2-3; D uncertain. The CDR3 runs to 11 residues. Trimming took 3 bases from V and 3 from J, leaving 4 bases between them. The germline CDR1 and CDR2 sequences are SQVTM and ANQGSEA.

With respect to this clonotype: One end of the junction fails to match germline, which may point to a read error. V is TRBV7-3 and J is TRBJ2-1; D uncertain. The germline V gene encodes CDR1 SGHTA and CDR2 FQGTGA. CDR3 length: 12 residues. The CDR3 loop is CASSSRRNGQFF. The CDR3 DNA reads TGTGCCAGCAGCTCTCGTAGGAATGGGCAGTTCTTC.

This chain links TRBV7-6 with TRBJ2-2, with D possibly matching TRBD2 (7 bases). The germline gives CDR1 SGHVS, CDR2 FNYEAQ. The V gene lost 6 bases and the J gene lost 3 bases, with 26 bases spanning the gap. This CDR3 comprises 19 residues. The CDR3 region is CASSPGGRGPPLYTGELFF. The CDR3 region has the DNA TGTGCCAGCAGTCCCGGGGGGCGGGGGCCCCCACTGTACACCGGGGAGCTGTTTTTT.

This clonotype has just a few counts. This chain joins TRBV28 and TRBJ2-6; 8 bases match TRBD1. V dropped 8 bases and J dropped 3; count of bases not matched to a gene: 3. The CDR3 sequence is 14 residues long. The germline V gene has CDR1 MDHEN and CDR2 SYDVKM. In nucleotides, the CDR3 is TGTGCCAGCGTACAGGGGGGTGGGGCCAACGTCCTGACTTTC. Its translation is CASVQGGGANVLTF.

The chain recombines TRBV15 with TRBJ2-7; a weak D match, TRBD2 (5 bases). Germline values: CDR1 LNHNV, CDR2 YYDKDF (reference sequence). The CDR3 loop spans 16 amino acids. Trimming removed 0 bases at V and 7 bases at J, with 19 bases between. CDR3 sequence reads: CATSRDIGDSGGEQYF. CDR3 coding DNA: TGTGCCACCAGCAGAGATATCGGGGATAGTGGCGGGGAGCAGTACTTC.

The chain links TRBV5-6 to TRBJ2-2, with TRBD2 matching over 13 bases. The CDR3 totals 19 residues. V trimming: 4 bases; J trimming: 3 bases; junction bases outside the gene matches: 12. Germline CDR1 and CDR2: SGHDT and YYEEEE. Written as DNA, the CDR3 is TGTGCCAGCAGCCGAAGCCGACTAGCGGGGGGTTCAGACACCGGGGAGCTGTTTTTT. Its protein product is CASSRSRLAGGSDTGELFF. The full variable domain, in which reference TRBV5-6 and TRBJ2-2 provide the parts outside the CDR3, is DAGVTQSPTHLIKTRGQQVTLRCSPKSGHDTVSWYQQALGQGPQFIFQYYEEEERQRGNFPDRFSGHQFPNYSSELNVNALLLGDSALYLCASSRSRLAGGSDTGELFFGEGSRLTVL.

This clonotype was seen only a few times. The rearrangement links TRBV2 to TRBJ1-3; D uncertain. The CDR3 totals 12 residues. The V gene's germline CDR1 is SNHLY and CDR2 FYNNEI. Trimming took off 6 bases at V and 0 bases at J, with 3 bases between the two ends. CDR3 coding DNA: TGTGCCAGCAGGGCCTCTGGAAACACCATATATTTT. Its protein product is CASRASGNTIYF.

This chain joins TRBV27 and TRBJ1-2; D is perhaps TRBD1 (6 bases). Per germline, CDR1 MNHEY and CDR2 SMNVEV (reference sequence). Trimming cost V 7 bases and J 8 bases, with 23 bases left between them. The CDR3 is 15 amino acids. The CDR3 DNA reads TGTGCCAGCACCCTAAGACGCGGGGGCGTAGGGGGCTACACCTTC. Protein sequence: CASTLRRGGVGGYTF.

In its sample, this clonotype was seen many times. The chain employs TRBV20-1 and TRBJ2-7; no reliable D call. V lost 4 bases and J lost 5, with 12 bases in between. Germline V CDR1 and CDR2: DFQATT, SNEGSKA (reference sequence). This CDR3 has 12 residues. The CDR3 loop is CSAIVLSDEQYF. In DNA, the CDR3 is TGCAGTGCTATTGTTCTGTCCGACGAGCAGTACTTC.

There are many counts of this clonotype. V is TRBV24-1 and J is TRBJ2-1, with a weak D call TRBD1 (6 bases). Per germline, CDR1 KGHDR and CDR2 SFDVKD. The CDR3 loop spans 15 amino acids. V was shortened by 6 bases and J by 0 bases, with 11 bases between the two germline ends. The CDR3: CATSKTGDSYNEQFF. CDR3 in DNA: TGTGCCACCAGTAAGACAGGAGACTCCTACAATGAGCAGTTCTTC.

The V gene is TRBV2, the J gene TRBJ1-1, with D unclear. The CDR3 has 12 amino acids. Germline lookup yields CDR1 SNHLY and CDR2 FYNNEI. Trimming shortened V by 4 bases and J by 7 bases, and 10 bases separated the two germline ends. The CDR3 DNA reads TGTGCCAGCAGTGGTTCCAATATTGAAGCTTTCTTT. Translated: CASSGSNIEAFF.

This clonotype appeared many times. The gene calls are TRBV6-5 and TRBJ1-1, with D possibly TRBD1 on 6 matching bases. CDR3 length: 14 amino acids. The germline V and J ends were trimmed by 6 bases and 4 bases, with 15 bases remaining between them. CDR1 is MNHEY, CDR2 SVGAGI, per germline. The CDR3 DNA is TGTGCCAGCAGACAGGGTGAAATAGTCACTGAAGCTTTCTTT. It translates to CASRQGEIVTEAFF.